These 19 T cell receptor beta chains were sequenced from one sample in a study of blood T cell repertoires in COVID-19. Libraries were prepared by immunoSEQ multiplex PCR; TCRdb keeps only in-frame clonotypes and omits some of them. Of 130,000 or so clones detected, 55% to 70% appear once; the ten largest clones hold approximately 2%. The sample comprised peripheral blood. These receptors originate from a woman aged 70 to 79 with acute or convalescent COVID-19.

The chain combines TRBV6-5 with TRBJ1-1, with D uncertain. CDR1 and CDR2 (germline): MNHEY, SVGAGI. CDR3 size: 15 residues. The V end was cut by 5 bases, the J end by 2 bases, with 15 bases between. CDR3 DNA: TGTGCCAGCAGTCCCCTAGCCGCAAGTAACACTGAAGCTTTCTTT. Its protein product is CASSPLAASNTEAFF.

This clone has a handful of counts. V and J are TRBV19 and TRBJ1-5; unclear D gene. Germline V gene data show CDR1 as LNHDA and CDR2 as SQIVND (reference sequence). Trimming left V 0 bases short and J 3 bases short, with 3 bases between. This CDR3 region has 13 residues. CDR3 coding DNA: TGTGCCAGTAGTATAGACAACAATCAGCCCCAGCATTTT. Translation gives CASSIDNNQPQHF.

Written as DNA, the CDR3 is TGTGCCAGCAGCTTATCAGACTACTATGGCTACACCTTC. It specifies CASSLSDYYGYTF. The chain joins TRBV11-2 to TRBJ1-2, with D unclear. The CDR3 consists of 13 residues. CDR1 is SGHAT and CDR2 is FQNNGV in the germline V gene. Trimming left V 2 bases short and J 3 bases short, with 7 bases between. The full variable domain, rest sourced from reference TRBV11-2 and TRBJ1-2, is EAGVAQSPRYKIIEKRQSVAFWCNPISGHATLYWYQQILGQGPKLLIQFQNNGVVDDSQLPKDRFSAERLKGVDSTLKIQPAKLEDSAVYLCASSLSDYYGYTFGSGTRLTVV.

Turning to this clone: One end of the junction does not line up with germline, which may come from a read error. The chain uses TRBV30 and TRBJ2-1; no reliable D call. The CDR3 loop spans 11 amino acids. Per germline, CDR1 GTSNPN and CDR2 SVGIG (reference sequence). The CDR3 sequence: CAWSLSNGQFF. The CDR3 DNA is TGTGCCTGGAGTCTTAGCAATGGGCAGTTCTTC.

The V gene is TRBV5-6, the J gene TRBJ1-2, with 7 bases that match TRBD1. Trimming at V came to 4 bases and at J to 4 bases, leaving 7 bases not matched to a gene. Germline lookup yields CDR1 SGHDT and CDR2 YYEEEE. This CDR3 region has 14 residues. CDR3 coding DNA: TGTGCCAGCAGCACACTGCGACAGGGCTATGGCTACACCTTC. Translating gives CASSTLRQGYGYTF.

This sequence joins TRBV2 and TRBJ2-5; the match to TRBD2 covers 7 bases. Germline V gene lookup returns CDR1 SNHLY and CDR2 FYNNEI. V shed 8 bases, J shed 5 bases, and the junction held 2 bases outside the gene matches. The CDR3 consists of 11 residues. The CDR3 spells CASGDYETQYF. As DNA, the CDR3 is TGTGCCAGCGGGGACTACGAGACCCAGTACTTC.

The gene calls are TRBV6-6 and TRBJ1-6; D not certain. Trimming took off 7 bases at V and 5 bases at J, with 12 bases between the two ends. CDR3 length: 14 amino acids. The germline V gene has CDR1 MNHNY and CDR2 SVGAGI (reference sequence). CDR3 residues: CASTEAGNNSPLHF. The CDR3 bases are TGTGCCAGCACTGAGGCGGGGAATAATTCACCCCTCCACTTT.

The chain links TRBV24-1 to TRBJ2-3, with 7 positions matching TRBD2. This CDR3 has 13 residues. V was pared by 7 bases and J by 0 bases, with 0 bases of the junction left unmatched. Germline lookup yields CDR1 KGHDR and CDR2 SFDVKD. CDR3 region: CATSGGSTDTQYF. The CDR3 coding sequence is TGTGCCACCAGCGGGGGGAGCACAGATACGCAGTATTTT.

The chain has TRBV6-6 and TRBJ1-5; 8 nucleotides agree with TRBD1. Germline trimming cut 6 bases from V and 4 bases from J; bases unmatched to any gene: 5. Germline CDR1 MNHNY, CDR2 SVGAGI (reference sequence). This CDR3 spans 14 amino acids. CDR3 protein: CASSYTGGNQPQHF. The CDR3 DNA follows: TGTGCCAGCAGCTACACAGGGGGTAATCAGCCCCAGCATTTT.

The chain links TRBV5-1 to TRBJ2-7; D is perhaps TRBD2 (7 bases). The V and J ends lost 0 bases and 6 bases respectively, with 13 bases between them. The CDR3 sequence is 14 residues long. Germline V gene sequence: CDR1 SGHRS, CDR2 YFSETQ. Written as DNA, the CDR3 is TGCGCCAGCAGCTTGGAGGGGGGGGCGGGCGAGCAGTACTTC. It encodes CASSLEGGAGEQYF.

The J gene is TRBJ1-5, the V gene TRBV19; D is unclear. The CDR3 covers 13 residues. The germline V gene encodes CDR1 LNHDA and CDR2 SQIVND (reference sequence). Trimming removed 7 bases at V and 8 bases at J, with 15 bases between. Written as DNA, the CDR3 is TGTGCCAGTACTGAGCGGCCCGGGGAGCCCCAGCATTTT. It specifies CASTERPGEPQHF.

The J gene is TRBJ2-5, the V gene TRBV5-6; D ambiguous. CDR1 and CDR2 from the germline V gene are SGHDT and YYEEEE. V was clipped by 2 bases and J by 5 bases, with 10 bases between them. The CDR3 spans 13 residues. The CDR3 loop is CASSFPARETQYF. The CDR3 nucleotides read TGTGCCAGCAGCTTCCCAGCGAGGGAGACCCAGTACTTC.

The V and J genes are TRBV3-1 (or the pseudogene TRBV3-2) and TRBJ1-4; tentative D call: TRBD1 (5 bases). In germline, CDR1 is LGHDT, CDR2 YNNKEL (reference sequence). The V end was cut by 2 bases, the J end by 7 bases, with 17 bases between. The CDR3 length is 16 residues. The DNA of the CDR3 is TGTGCCAGCAGCCAATCCTGGACGCAGGGACTTGAAAAACTGTTTTTT. Protein sequence: CASSQSWTQGLEKLFF.

Many counts were recorded for this clone. The chain couples TRBV7-8 to TRBJ1-6; a possible D gene is TRBD1 (6 bases). The CDR3 is 15 amino acids. The germline CDR1 and CDR2 sequences are SGHVS and FQNEAQ. V gave up 0 bases and J gave up 8 bases, with 11 bases separating them. The CDR3 loop is CASSLAAGVDSPLHF. CDR3 DNA sequence: TGTGCCAGCAGCTTAGCGGCAGGGGTCGATTCACCCCTCCACTTT.

The chain uses TRBV6-2 or TRBV6-3 and TRBJ2-1; the D is unclear. The V gene's germline CDR1 is MNHEY and CDR2 SVGEGT. The CDR3 spans 14 residues. Trimming cost V 5 bases and J 4 bases, with 12 bases left between them. CDR3 DNA sequence: TGTGCCAGCAGTCTAGGTGAGCTTTACAATGAGCAGTTCTTC. Its translation: CASSLGELYNEQFF.

This clone has just a few counts. This chain uses TRBV6-5 with TRBJ1-1; 9 nucleotides line up with TRBD1. Germline CDR1 MNHEY, CDR2 SVGAGI. The CDR3 covers 14 residues. V lost 6 bases, J lost 2 bases, and 4 bases stayed unmatched. The CDR3 protein is CASSDRGVNTEAFF. The CDR3 DNA is TGTGCCAGCAGCGACAGGGGGGTTAACACTGAAGCTTTCTTT.

CDR3 in amino acids: CASSYNMNTEAFF. CDR3 sequence (DNA): TGTGCCAGCAGTTACAACATGAACACTGAAGCTTTCTTT. The rearrangement uses TRBV6-5 and TRBJ1-1; D gene uncertain. CDR3 length equals 13 residues. Trimming cost V 2 bases and J 0 bases, with 4 bases left between them. The germline V gene has CDR1 MNHEY and CDR2 SVGAGI.

The chain couples TRBV6-5 to TRBJ1-1; D unclear. Germline V CDR1 and CDR2: MNHEY, SVGAGI. The germline V and J ends were trimmed by 6 bases and 7 bases, with 15 bases remaining between them. This CDR3 has 13 residues. In DNA form, the CDR3 reads TGTGCCAGCAGCAGTACCGACGGAGTTGAAGCTTTCTTT. Protein sequence: CASSSTDGVEAFF.

This clone was counted a few times. The V gene is TRBV2, the J gene TRBJ2-7, with 7 bases matching TRBD2. This CDR3 has 11 residues. Trimming removed 8 bases from V and 2 bases from J; junction bases left unmatched: 0. CDR1 and CDR2 (germline): SNHLY, FYNNEI. The CDR3 nucleotides are TGTGCCAGCCGGGAGGCCTACGAGCAGTACTTC. Translated: CASREAYEQYF. Full variable domain (rest looked up from reference TRBV2 and TRBJ2-7): EPEVTQTPSHQVTQMGQEVILRCVPISNHLYFYWYRQILGQKVEFLVSFYNNEISEKSEIFDDQFSVERPDGSNFTLKIRSTKLEDSAMYFCASREAYEQYFGPGTRLTVT.